This is a list of T cell receptor beta chains from one sample in a study of CD8 T cells in Susac syndrome. MiXCR, run by TCRdb on the immunoSEQ multiplex PCR reads, gives a single entry per CDR3 protein. Counted here are about 300,000 distinct CDR3 sequences, 92% occurring once; the ten biggest clones make up about 0.07%. The sequencing sample was made of CD4+ T cells from PBMCs. These receptors all come from a human donor with multiple sclerosis. The CDR3 runs from the conserved cysteine through the conserved F or W. A D gene is named only where the DNA matches it firmly. Clone size is given for some rows only: seen once, a few or many times, or a class if the clone is expanded.

cdr3_length: 12; clone_size: -; j_call: TRBJ1-3; v_call: TRBV30; d_call: -; cdr3_aa: CARRSSGNTIYF; cdr3_nt: TGTGCCCGACGGAGCTCTGGAAACACCATATATTTT
cdr3_length: 15; clone_size: -; j_call: TRBJ1-5; v_call: TRBV24-1; d_call: -; cdr3_aa: CATSDWYDSNQPQHF; cdr3_nt: TGTGCCACCAGTGATTGGTACGATAGCAATCAGCCCCAGCATTTT
cdr3_length: 14; clone_size: -; j_call: TRBJ1-3; v_call: TRBV2; d_call: -; cdr3_aa: CASRQGESGNTIYF; cdr3_nt: TGTGCCAGCAGGCAGGGCGAGTCTGGAAACACCATATATTTT
cdr3_length: 14; clone_size: -; j_call: TRBJ2-5; v_call: TRBV18; d_call: -; cdr3_aa: CASSPAGTRETQYF; cdr3_nt: TGTGCCAGCTCACCAGCAGGGACCCGAGAGACCCAGTACTTC
cdr3_length: 14; clone_size: -; j_call: TRBJ1-6; v_call: TRBV14; d_call: -; cdr3_aa: CASSHQGRTSPLHF; cdr3_nt: TGTGCCAGCAGCCATCAGGGGAGGACTTCACCCCTCCACTTT
cdr3_length: 15; clone_size: -; j_call: TRBJ2-1; v_call: TRBV5-4; d_call: -; cdr3_aa: CASSLMGPPNNEQFF; cdr3_nt: TGTGCCAGCAGCTTGATGGGGCCTCCGAACAATGAGCAGTTCTTC
cdr3_length: 13; clone_size: -; j_call: TRBJ1-1; v_call: TRBV2; d_call: -; cdr3_aa: CASSVFLNTEAFF; cdr3_nt: TGTGCCAGCAGTGTCTTCCTGAACACTGAAGCTTTCTTT
cdr3_length: 12; clone_size: -; j_call: TRBJ2-3; v_call: TRBV12-3/TRBV12-4; d_call: -; cdr3_aa: CASKSTARTQYF; cdr3_nt: TGTGCCAGCAAGTCGACTGCAAGAACGCAGTATTTT
cdr3_length: 13; clone_size: -; j_call: TRBJ2-7; v_call: TRBV7-2; d_call: -; cdr3_aa: CASSSRNSYEQYF; cdr3_nt: TGTGCCAGCAGCTCACGTAATTCCTACGAGCAGTACTTC
cdr3_length: 15; clone_size: -; j_call: TRBJ1-1; v_call: TRBV19; d_call: TRBD1; cdr3_aa: CASSIYSDRPIEAFF; cdr3_nt: TGTGCCAGTAGTATCTACTCGGACAGGCCGATTGAAGCTTTCTTT
cdr3_length: 12; clone_size: once; j_call: TRBJ1-1; v_call: TRBV11-1; d_call: -; cdr3_aa: CASSLDSPEAFF; cdr3_nt: TGTGCCAGCAGCTTAGACAGTCCTGAAGCTTTCTTT
cdr3_length: 16; clone_size: -; j_call: TRBJ2-1; v_call: TRBV7-2; d_call: TRBD2; cdr3_aa: CASSPAPSGGANEQFF; cdr3_nt: TGTGCCAGCAGCCCGGCCCCTAGCGGGGGGGCAAATGAGCAGTTCTTC
cdr3_length: 21; clone_size: -; j_call: TRBJ1-1; v_call: TRBV24-1; d_call: -; cdr3_aa: CATSDCPPPLGTSRVNTEAFF; cdr3_nt: TGTGCCACCAGTGACTGCCCCCCTCCTTTAGGGACCTCGCGGGTGAACACTGAAGCTTTCTTT
cdr3_length: 16; clone_size: -; j_call: TRBJ1-5; v_call: TRBV19; d_call: -; cdr3_aa: CASSQLHRILSKPQHF; cdr3_nt: TGTGCCAGTAGCCAACTACACAGGATCCTTTCTAAGCCCCAGCATTTT
cdr3_length: 13; clone_size: -; j_call: TRBJ2-4; v_call: TRBV19; d_call: -; cdr3_aa: CASEELAKNIQYF; cdr3_nt: TGTGCCAGTGAGGAGCTAGCCAAAAACATTCAGTACTTC
cdr3_length: 17; clone_size: -; j_call: TRBJ2-7; v_call: TRBV7-2; d_call: TRBD1; cdr3_aa: CASSLLVRGTGGGEQYF; cdr3_nt: TGTGCCAGCAGCTTACTTGTCCGCGGGACAGGGGGCGGCGAGCAGTACTTC
cdr3_length: 13; clone_size: -; j_call: TRBJ2-7; v_call: TRBV29-1; d_call: -; cdr3_aa: CSVEAGPSDEQYF; cdr3_nt: TGCAGCGTTGAAGCAGGACCCTCGGACGAGCAGTACTTC
cdr3_length: 13; clone_size: -; j_call: TRBJ2-7; v_call: TRBV10-3; d_call: -; cdr3_aa: CAPRAGAPREQYF; cdr3_nt: TGTGCCCCCCGGGCAGGGGCGCCACGGGAGCAGTACTTC
cdr3_length: 14; clone_size: once; j_call: TRBJ2-7; v_call: TRBV29-1; d_call: -; cdr3_aa: CSVGPGGGFAEQYF; cdr3_nt: TGCAGCGTTGGGCCAGGGGGAGGCTTCGCTGAGCAGTACTTC
cdr3_length: 20; clone_size: -; j_call: TRBJ2-1; v_call: TRBV12-3/TRBV12-4; d_call: TRBD2; cdr3_aa: CASSPPLAGDPLSSYNEQFF; cdr3_nt: TGTGCCAGCAGTCCTCCACTAGCGGGAGATCCCCTGAGCTCCTACAATGAGCAGTTCTTC
cdr3_length: 15; clone_size: -; j_call: TRBJ1-2; v_call: TRBV6-6; d_call: TRBD1; cdr3_aa: CASSYPGQGNYGYTF; cdr3_nt: TGTGCCAGCAGCTACCCGGGACAGGGAAACTATGGCTACACCTTC
cdr3_length: 11; clone_size: -; j_call: TRBJ2-2; v_call: TRBV18; d_call: -; cdr3_aa: CASSPTGELFF; cdr3_nt: TGTGCCAGCTCACCAACCGGGGAGCTGTTTTTT
cdr3_length: 16; clone_size: -; j_call: TRBJ2-2; v_call: TRBV11-1; d_call: TRBD2; cdr3_aa: CASSPLQLAGGGELFF; cdr3_nt: TGTGCCAGCAGCCCCTTGCAACTAGCGGGAGGCGGGGAGCTGTTTTTT
cdr3_length: 15; clone_size: -; j_call: TRBJ2-2; v_call: TRBV27; d_call: -; cdr3_aa: CASSPTSPPTGELFF; cdr3_nt: TGTGCCAGCAGTCCAACCTCCCCCCCCACCGGGGAGCTGTTTTTT
cdr3_length: 14; clone_size: once; j_call: TRBJ2-7; v_call: TRBV7-2; d_call: TRBD1; cdr3_aa: CASSIRDRGYEQYF; cdr3_nt: TGTGCCAGCAGCATCCGGGACAGAGGCTACGAGCAGTACTTC
cdr3_length: 13; clone_size: once; j_call: TRBJ2-1; v_call: TRBV5-1; d_call: -; cdr3_aa: CASSAADYNEQFF; cdr3_nt: TGCGCCAGCAGCGCGGCAGACTACAATGAGCAGTTCTTC
cdr3_length: 12; clone_size: -; j_call: TRBJ1-5; v_call: TRBV6-5; d_call: -; cdr3_aa: CASSSGYQPQHF; cdr3_nt: TGTGCCAGCAGTTCCGGTTATCAGCCCCAGCATTTT
cdr3_length: 15; clone_size: -; j_call: TRBJ2-5; v_call: TRBV4-3; d_call: -; cdr3_aa: CASSQDWAGRETQYF; cdr3_nt: TGCGCCAGCAGCCAAGACTGGGCAGGGCGGGAGACCCAGTACTTC
cdr3_length: 17; clone_size: -; j_call: TRBJ2-1; v_call: TRBV4-1; d_call: -; cdr3_aa: CASSHGRGARGVNEQFF; cdr3_nt: TGCGCCAGCAGCCACGGACGCGGGGCCCGCGGGGTGAATGAGCAGTTCTTC
cdr3_length: 14; clone_size: -; j_call: TRBJ1-5; v_call: TRBV6-5; d_call: -; cdr3_aa: CATGSMNSNQPQHF; cdr3_nt: TGTGCCACCGGGTCGATGAATAGCAATCAGCCCCAGCATTTT
cdr3_length: 11; clone_size: -; j_call: TRBJ1-1; v_call: TRBV29-1; d_call: -; cdr3_aa: CSVSPNTEAFF; cdr3_nt: TGCAGCGTTTCTCCGAACACTGAAGCTTTCTTT
cdr3_length: 15; clone_size: -; j_call: TRBJ1-4; v_call: TRBV6-1; d_call: -; cdr3_aa: CASSDRGRTNEKLFF; cdr3_nt: TGTGCCAGCAGTGACCGGGGCCGAACTAATGAAAAACTGTTTTTT
cdr3_length: 14; clone_size: -; j_call: TRBJ1-2; v_call: TRBV19; d_call: -; cdr3_aa: CASSIVRGSYGYTF; cdr3_nt: TGTGCCAGTAGTATAGTAAGGGGATCCTATGGCTACACCTTC
cdr3_length: 17; clone_size: -; j_call: TRBJ1-1; v_call: TRBV4-3; d_call: -; cdr3_aa: CASSQVGQWGKNTEAFF; cdr3_nt: TGCGCCAGCAGCCAAGTCGGGCAGTGGGGTAAGAACACTGAAGCTTTCTTT
cdr3_length: 15; clone_size: -; j_call: TRBJ2-1; v_call: TRBV7-2; d_call: -; cdr3_aa: CASSGPGTHYNEQFF; cdr3_nt: TGTGCCAGCAGCGGACCCGGGACCCACTACAATGAGCAGTTCTTC
cdr3_length: 11; clone_size: -; j_call: TRBJ1-3; v_call: TRBV20-1; d_call: -; cdr3_aa: CSARGTDTIYF; cdr3_nt: TGCAGTGCTAGAGGCACGGACACCATATATTTT
cdr3_length: 16; clone_size: -; j_call: TRBJ1-1; v_call: TRBV7-9; d_call: TRBD1; cdr3_aa: CASSKGQGAVNTEAFF; cdr3_nt: TGTGCCAGCAGTAAGGGTCAGGGGGCAGTGAACACTGAAGCTTTCTTT